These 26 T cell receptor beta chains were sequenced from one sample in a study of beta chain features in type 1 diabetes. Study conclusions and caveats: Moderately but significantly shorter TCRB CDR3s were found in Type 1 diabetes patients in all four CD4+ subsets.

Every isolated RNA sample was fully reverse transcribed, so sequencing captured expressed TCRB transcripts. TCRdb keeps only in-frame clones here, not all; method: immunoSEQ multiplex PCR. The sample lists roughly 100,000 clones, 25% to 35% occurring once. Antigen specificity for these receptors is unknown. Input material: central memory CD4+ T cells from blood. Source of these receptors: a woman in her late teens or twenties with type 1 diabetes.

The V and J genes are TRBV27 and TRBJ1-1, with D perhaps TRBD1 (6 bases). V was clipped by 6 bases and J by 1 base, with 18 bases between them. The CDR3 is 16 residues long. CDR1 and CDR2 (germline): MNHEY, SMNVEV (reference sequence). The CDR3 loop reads CASSPPFQGQNTEAFF. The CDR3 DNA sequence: TGTGCCAGCAGCCCCCCCTTTCAGGGGCAGAACACTGAAGCTTTCTTT.

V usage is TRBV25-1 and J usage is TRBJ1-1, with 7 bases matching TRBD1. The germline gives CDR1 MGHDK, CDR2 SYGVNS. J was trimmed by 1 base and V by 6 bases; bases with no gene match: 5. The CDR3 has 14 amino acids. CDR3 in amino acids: CASSHRGTNTEAFF. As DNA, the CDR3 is TGTGCCAGCAGCCACAGGGGAACGAACACTGAAGCTTTCTTT.

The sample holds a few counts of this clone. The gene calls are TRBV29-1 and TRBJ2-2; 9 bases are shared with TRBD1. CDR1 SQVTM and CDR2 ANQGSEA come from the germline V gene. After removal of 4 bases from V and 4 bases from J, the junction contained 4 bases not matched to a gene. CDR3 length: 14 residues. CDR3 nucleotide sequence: TGCAGCGTTGGGGGGACAGGGTTCACCGGGGAGCTGTTTTTT. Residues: CSVGGTGFTGELFF.

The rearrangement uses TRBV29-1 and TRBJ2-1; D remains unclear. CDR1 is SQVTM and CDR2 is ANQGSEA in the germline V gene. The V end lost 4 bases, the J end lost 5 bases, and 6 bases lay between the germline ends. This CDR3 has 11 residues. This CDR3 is CSVGLNNEQFF. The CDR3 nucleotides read TGCAGCGTTGGGCTCAACAATGAGCAGTTCTTC.

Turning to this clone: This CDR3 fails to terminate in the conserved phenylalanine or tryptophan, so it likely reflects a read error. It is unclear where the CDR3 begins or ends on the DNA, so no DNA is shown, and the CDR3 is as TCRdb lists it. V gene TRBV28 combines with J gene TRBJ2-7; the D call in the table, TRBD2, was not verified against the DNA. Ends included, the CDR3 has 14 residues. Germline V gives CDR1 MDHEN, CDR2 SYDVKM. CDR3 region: CASSFSGRAPVFSL.

CDR3 loop: CATSRDGGRLAGLISSYNEQFF. CDR3 sequence (DNA): TGTGCCACCAGCAGAGATGGGGGGAGGCTAGCGGGATTAATTAGCTCCTACAATGAGCAGTTCTTC. The V and J genes are TRBV15 and TRBJ2-1; TRBD2 matches at 9 bases. J lost 0 bases, V lost 0 bases, and 18 bases had no gene match. The CDR3 is 22 residues long. CDR1 and CDR2 from the germline V gene are LNHNV and YYDKDF (reference sequence).

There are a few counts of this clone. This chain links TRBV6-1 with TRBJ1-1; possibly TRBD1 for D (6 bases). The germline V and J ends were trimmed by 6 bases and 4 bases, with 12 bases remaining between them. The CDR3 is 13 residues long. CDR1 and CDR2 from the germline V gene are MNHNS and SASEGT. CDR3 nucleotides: TGTGCCAGCAGGGCGGGGGCACGCACTGAAGCTTTCTTT. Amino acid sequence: CASRAGARTEAFF.

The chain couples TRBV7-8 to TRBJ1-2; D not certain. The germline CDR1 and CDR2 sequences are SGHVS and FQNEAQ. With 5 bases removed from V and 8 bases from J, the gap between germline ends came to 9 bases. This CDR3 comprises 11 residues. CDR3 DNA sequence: TGTGCCAGCAGCGACGAGGAAGGCTACACCTTC. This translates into CASSDEEGYTF.

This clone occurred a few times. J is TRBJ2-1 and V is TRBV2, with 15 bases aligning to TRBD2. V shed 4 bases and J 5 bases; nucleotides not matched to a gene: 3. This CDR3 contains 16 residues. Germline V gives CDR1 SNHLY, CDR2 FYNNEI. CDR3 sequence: CASSGTSGRGNNEQFF. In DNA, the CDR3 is TGTGCCAGCAGTGGGACTAGCGGGAGGGGGAACAATGAGCAGTTCTTC.

The DNA for the CDR3 is TGTGCCAGCAGCTTAGCCCTACAGACAGCTAACTATGGCTACACCTTC. Protein product: CASSLALQTANYGYTF. The chain joins TRBV7-2 to TRBJ1-2, with D possibly being TRBD1 (5 bases). The ends were cut back, 0 bases at V and 0 bases at J, with 11 bases in the middle. This CDR3 has 16 amino acids. CDR1 and CDR2 from the germline V gene are SGHTA and FQGNSA.

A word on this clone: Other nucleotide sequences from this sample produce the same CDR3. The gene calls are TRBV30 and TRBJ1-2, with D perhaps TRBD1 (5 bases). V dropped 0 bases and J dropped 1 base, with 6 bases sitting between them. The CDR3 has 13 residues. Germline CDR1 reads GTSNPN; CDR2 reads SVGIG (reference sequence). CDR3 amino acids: CAWSVDSNYGYTF. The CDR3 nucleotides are TGTGCCTGGAGTGTTGACAGTAACTATGGCTACACCTTC.

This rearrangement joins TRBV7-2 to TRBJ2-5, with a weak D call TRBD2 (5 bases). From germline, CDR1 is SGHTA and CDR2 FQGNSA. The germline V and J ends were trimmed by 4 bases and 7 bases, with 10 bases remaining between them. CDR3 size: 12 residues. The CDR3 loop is CASSSDYGTQYF. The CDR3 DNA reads TGTGCCAGCAGCTCAGACTATGGGACCCAGTACTTC.

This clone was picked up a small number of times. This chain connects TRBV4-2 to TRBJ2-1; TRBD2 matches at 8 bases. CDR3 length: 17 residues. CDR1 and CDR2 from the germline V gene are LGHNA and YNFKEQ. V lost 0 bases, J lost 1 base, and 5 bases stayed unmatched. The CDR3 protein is CASSQDLTSGSYNEQFF. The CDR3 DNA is TGTGCCAGCAGCCAAGATCTAACTAGCGGTTCCTACAATGAGCAGTTCTTC.

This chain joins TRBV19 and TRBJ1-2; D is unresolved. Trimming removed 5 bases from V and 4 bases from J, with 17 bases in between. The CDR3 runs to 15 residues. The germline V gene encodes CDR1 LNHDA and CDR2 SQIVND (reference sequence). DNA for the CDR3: TGTGCCAGTAGTCCGCGACGGGGAATAGGCTATGGCTACACCTTC. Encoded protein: CASSPRRGIGYGYTF. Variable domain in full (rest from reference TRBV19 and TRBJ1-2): DGGITQSPKYLFRKEGQNVTLSCEQNLNHDAMYWYRQDPGQGLRLIYYSQIVNDFQKGDIAEGYSVSREKKESFPLTVTSAQKNPTAFYLCASSPRRGIGYGYTFGSGTRLTVV.

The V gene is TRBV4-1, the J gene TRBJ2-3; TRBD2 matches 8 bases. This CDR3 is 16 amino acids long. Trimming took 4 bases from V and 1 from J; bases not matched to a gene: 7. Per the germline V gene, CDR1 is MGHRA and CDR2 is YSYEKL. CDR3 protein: CASSPTGTSGTDTQYF. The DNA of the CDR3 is TGCGCCAGCAGCCCCACCGGGACTAGTGGCACAGATACGCAGTATTTT.

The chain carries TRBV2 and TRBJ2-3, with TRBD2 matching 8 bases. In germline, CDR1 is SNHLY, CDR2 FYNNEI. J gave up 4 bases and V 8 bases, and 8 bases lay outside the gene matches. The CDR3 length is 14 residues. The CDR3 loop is CASPLTGGPDTQYF. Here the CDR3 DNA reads TGTGCCAGCCCTTTAACGGGAGGGCCAGATACGCAGTATTTT.

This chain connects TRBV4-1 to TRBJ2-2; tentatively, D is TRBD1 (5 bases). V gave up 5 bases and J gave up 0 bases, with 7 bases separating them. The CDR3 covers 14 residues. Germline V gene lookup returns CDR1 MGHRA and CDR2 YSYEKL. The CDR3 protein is CASSKGTNTGELFF. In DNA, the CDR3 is TGCGCCAGCAGCAAGGGGACGAACACCGGGGAGCTGTTTTTT.

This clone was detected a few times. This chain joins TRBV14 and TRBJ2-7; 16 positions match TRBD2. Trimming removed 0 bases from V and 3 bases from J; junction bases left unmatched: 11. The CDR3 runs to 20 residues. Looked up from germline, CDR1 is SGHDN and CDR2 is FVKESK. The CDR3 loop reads CASSQDRGLAGGPRSYEQYF. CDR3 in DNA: TGTGCCAGCAGCCAAGATAGGGGACTAGCGGGAGGGCCCCGAAGCTACGAGCAGTACTTC. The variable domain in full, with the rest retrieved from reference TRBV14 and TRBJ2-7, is EAGVTQFPSHSVIEKGQTVTLRCDPISGHDNLYWYRRVMGKEIKFLLHFVKESKQDESGMPNNRFLAERTGGTYSTLKVQPAELEDSGVYFCASSQDRGLAGGPRSYEQYFGPGTRLTVT.

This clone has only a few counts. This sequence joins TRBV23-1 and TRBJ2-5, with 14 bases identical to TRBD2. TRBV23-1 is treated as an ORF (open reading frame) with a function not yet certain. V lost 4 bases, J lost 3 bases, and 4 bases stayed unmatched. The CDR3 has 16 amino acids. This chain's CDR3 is CASSPGTSGSEETQYF. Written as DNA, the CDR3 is TGCGCCAGCAGTCCCGGGACTAGCGGGAGTGAAGAGACCCAGTACTTC.

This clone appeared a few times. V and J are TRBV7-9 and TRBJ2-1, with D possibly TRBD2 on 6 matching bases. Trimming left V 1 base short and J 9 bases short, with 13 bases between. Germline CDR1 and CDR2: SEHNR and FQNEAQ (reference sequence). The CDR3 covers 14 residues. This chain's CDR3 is CASSLGPTRGEQFF. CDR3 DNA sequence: TGTGCCAGCAGCTTAGGCCCGACTAGGGGTGAGCAGTTCTTC.

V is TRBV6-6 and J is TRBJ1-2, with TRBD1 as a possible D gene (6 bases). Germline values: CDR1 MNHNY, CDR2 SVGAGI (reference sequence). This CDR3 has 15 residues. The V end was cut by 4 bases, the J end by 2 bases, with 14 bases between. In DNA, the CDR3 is TGTGCCAGCAGTTCTGCGGGCAGGGGAAACTATGGCTACACCTTC. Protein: CASSSAGRGNYGYTF.

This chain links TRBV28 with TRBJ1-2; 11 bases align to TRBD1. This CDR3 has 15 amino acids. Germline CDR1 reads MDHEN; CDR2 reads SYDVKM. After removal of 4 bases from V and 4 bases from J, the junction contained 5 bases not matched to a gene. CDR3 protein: CASSSDRGRGYGYTF. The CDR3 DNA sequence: TGTGCCAGCAGTTCGGACAGGGGGCGCGGCTATGGCTACACCTTC.

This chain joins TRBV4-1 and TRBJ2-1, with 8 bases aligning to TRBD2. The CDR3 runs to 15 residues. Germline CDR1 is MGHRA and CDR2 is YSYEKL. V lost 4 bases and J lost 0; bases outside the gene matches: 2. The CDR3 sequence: CASSPGLASYNEQFF. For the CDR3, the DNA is TGCGCCAGCAGCCCCGGACTAGCCTCCTACAATGAGCAGTTCTTC.

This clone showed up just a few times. CDR3 sequence (DNA): TGTGCCAGCAGCTTAGGAACGACGGGTGAGCAGTTCTTC. Protein sequence: CASSLGTTGEQFF. The rearrangement links TRBV11-3 to TRBJ2-1; D not certain. CDR1 is SGHNT and CDR2 is YENEEA in the germline V gene. The CDR3 covers 13 residues. V lost 1 base to trimming and J lost 9 bases, with 10 bases between them.

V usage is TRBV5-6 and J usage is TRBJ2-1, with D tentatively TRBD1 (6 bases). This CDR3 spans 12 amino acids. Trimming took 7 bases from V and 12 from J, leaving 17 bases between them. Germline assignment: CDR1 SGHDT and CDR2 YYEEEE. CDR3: CASESRLQGQFF. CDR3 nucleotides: TGTGCCAGCGAATCCAGGCTACAGGGGCAGTTCTTC.

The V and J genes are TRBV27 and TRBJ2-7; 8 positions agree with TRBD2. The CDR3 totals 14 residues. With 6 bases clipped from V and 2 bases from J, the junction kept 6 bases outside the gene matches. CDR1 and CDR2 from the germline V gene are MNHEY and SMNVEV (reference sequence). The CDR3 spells CASSRGGKPYEQYF. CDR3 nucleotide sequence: TGTGCCAGCAGCCGGGGGGGGAAGCCCTACGAGCAGTACTTC.